One sample yielded the 9 T cell receptor beta chains listed below, sequenced in a study of blood T cell repertoires in COVID-19. Only in-frame clones appear in the TCRdb table, and some are missing; sequencing was by immunoSEQ multiplex PCR. The sample includes some 98,000 clones, around 82% of them seen just once. The source material was peripheral blood. The origin of the receptors is a man aged 65-85 years with active or convalescent COVID-19.

The chain carries TRBV20-1 and TRBJ2-1, with D possibly matching TRBD1 (6 bases). Germline loops: CDR1 DFQATT, CDR2 SNEGSKA (reference sequence). Trimming left V 4 bases short and J 12 bases short, with 13 bases between. The CDR3 has 11 residues. CDR3 loop: CSATDLQGQFF. CDR3 coding DNA: TGCAGTGCTACGGACTTACAGGGGCAGTTCTTC.

This sequence joins TRBV6-6 and TRBJ2-3; 9 bases match TRBD1. CDR1 is MNHNY, CDR2 SVGAGI, per germline (reference sequence). There are 15 residues in the CDR3. V trimming: 7 bases; J trimming: 1 base; junction bases outside the gene matches: 6. The CDR3 sequence is CASTKDRGGTDTQYF. The CDR3 bases are TGTGCCAGCACCAAGGACAGGGGAGGCACAGATACGCAGTATTTT.

In this sample, this clone turned up many times. The gene calls are TRBV29-1 and TRBJ1-2; D possibly corresponds to TRBD1 (5 bases). V lost 7 bases to trimming and J lost 8 bases, with 17 bases between them. The CDR3 is made up of 12 amino acids. Germline CDR1 and CDR2: SQVTM and ANQGSEA. The CDR3 region has the DNA TGCAGCGGTCGAACAGGACTAGGGGGCTACACCTTC. Encoded protein: CSGRTGLGGYTF.

This clone has only a few counts. The genes are TRBV6-5 and TRBJ2-3; a weak D match, TRBD1 (7 bases). Germline-derived CDR1 and CDR2 are MNHEY and SVGAGI. The CDR3 contains 12 residues. Trimming shortened V by 2 bases and J by 9 bases, and 9 bases separated the two germline ends. The DNA for the CDR3 is TGTGCCAGCAGTTACCAGGGGGGCACGCAGTATTTT. Translated: CASSYQGGTQYF.

The chain is built from TRBV7-2 and TRBJ2-7; a weak D match, TRBD1 (6 bases). Germline CDR1 is SGHTA and CDR2 is FQGNSA. The CDR3 sequence is 14 residues long. V was pared by 5 bases and J by 2 bases, with 13 bases between. The CDR3 reads CASSPQGLPYEQYF. Written as DNA, the CDR3 is TGTGCCAGCAGCCCCCAGGGGCTCCCCTACGAGCAGTACTTC.

The chain uses TRBV3-1 (or the pseudogene TRBV3-2) and TRBJ1-3; D is ambiguous. V was trimmed by 4 bases and J by 0 bases, leaving 10 bases between them. This CDR3 comprises 15 residues. Germline CDR1 and CDR2: LGHDT and YNNKEL (reference sequence). The CDR3 DNA sequence: TGTGCCAGCAGCCGCGGGCCGAGCTCTGGAAACACCATATATTTT. This codes for CASSRGPSSGNTIYF.

V gene TRBV18 combines with J gene TRBJ1-4; tentatively, D is TRBD1 (6 bases). The CDR3 contains 14 residues. V dropped 0 bases and J dropped 5 bases, with 7 bases sitting between them. Germline V gene data show CDR1 as KGHSH and CDR2 as LQKENI. The CDR3 sequence: CASSPPQGNEKLFF. The DNA for the CDR3 is TGTGCCAGCTCACCACCGCAGGGGAATGAAAAACTGTTTTTT.

The sample holds many counts of this clone. V and J are TRBV4-1 and TRBJ2-5; the D gene is possibly TRBD1 (6 bases). The germline gives CDR1 MGHRA, CDR2 YSYEKL. Trimming shortened V by 1 base and J by 6 bases, and 9 bases separated the two germline ends. The CDR3 sequence is 13 residues long. The CDR3 DNA is TGCGCCAGCAGCCAAGTACAGGGTCAGACCCAGTACTTC. As protein: CASSQVQGQTQYF.

The chain combines TRBV6-5 with TRBJ1-2; 9 nucleotides match TRBD1. The CDR3 runs 15 residues. Germline trimming cut 2 bases from V and 5 bases from J; bases unmatched to any gene: 6. The germline V gene has CDR1 MNHEY and CDR2 SVGAGI. CDR3 loop: CASSYTGGVNYGYTF. The CDR3 coding sequence is TGTGCCAGCAGTTACACAGGGGGCGTCAATTATGGCTACACCTTC.